The 19 T cell receptor beta chains below were found in one sample sequenced in a study of glioma-infiltrating T cells. The iRepertoire nested amplicon-rescue multiplex PCR amplified TCR alpha and beta CDR3s from RNA. TCRdb recomputed calls from the multiplex PCR reads with MiXCR, one row per CDR3 protein. In the table there are approximately 89,000 distinct CDR3 sequences, 20% to 25% of which are singletons. The sequenced sample was glioma tissue, nonneoplastic brain tissue, or PBMCs (not recorded which). The receptors come from a human donor with low-grade glioma or glioblastoma, undergoing nonglioma brain surgery, or in good health (not recorded which).

This rearrangement joins TRBV5-4 to TRBJ1-2; 7 bases align to TRBD1. The CDR3 is 17 residues long. With 3 bases clipped from V and 4 bases from J, the junction kept 15 bases outside the gene matches. In germline, CDR1 is SGHNT, CDR2 YYREEE (reference sequence). The CDR3 here is CASSYPGQRAEGYGYTF. DNA for the CDR3: TGTGCCAGCAGCTACCCGGGACAGAGGGCCGAGGGCTATGGCTACACCTTC.

By its share, this clonotype is medium-sized. V gene TRBV20-1 combines with J gene TRBJ2-1; D may be TRBD1 or TRBD2 (5 bases each). The CDR3 contains 13 residues. V lost 1 base and J 7 bases, leaving 11 bases between the germline ends. Germline loops: CDR1 DFQATT, CDR2 SNEGSKA (reference sequence). As DNA, the CDR3 is TGCAGTGCTAGAGTGGGGGAACTTAATGAGCAGTTCTTC. Protein: CSARVGELNEQFF.

This clonotype has just a few counts. The CDR3 reads CASSLTAGKETQYF. The CDR3 DNA reads TGTGCCAGCAGCCTAACAGCGGGGAAAGAGACCCAGTACTTC. The chain carries TRBV7-9 and TRBJ2-5; 7 nucleotides line up with TRBD2. Trimming removed 5 bases from V and 3 bases from J; junction bases left unmatched: 6. The CDR3 runs 14 residues. Per germline, CDR1 SEHNR and CDR2 FQNEAQ (reference sequence).

The table lists this clonotype with a few counts. The V gene is TRBV5-7, the J gene TRBJ1-6; a possible D gene is TRBD1 (5 bases). TRBV5-7 is noted as an ORF with a role that remains uncertain. There are 16 residues in the CDR3. Trimming stripped 4 bases from V and 7 bases from J, with 18 bases between. The CDR3 protein is CASSPSPAGMNSPLHF. CDR3 DNA: TGTGCCAGCAGCCCAAGTCCGGCAGGGATGAATTCACCCCTCCACTTT.

The rearrangement joins TRBV10-1 to TRBJ2-4; TRBD2 aligns across 11 bases. Germline assignment: CDR1 WNHNN and CDR2 SYGVQD (reference sequence). This CDR3 spans 13 amino acids. J lost 11 bases, V lost 4 bases, and 4 bases had no gene match. CDR3 coding DNA: TGCGCCAGCAGTGGTGGGACTAGCGGTTTTCAGTACTTC. Protein: CASSGGTSGFQYF.

Points on this clonotype: Given a much more abundant clone one base away, this may be a read error. This sequence joins TRBV4-1 and TRBJ2-7; no definite D call. The CDR3 extends over 13 amino acids. The germline V gene encodes CDR1 MGHRA and CDR2 YSYEKL. V lost 4 bases, J lost 5 bases, and 12 bases lay in between. The CDR3 bases are TGCGCCAGCAGCCTTGAACTCGCCCACGAGCAGTACTTC. Its translation: CASSLELAHEQYF.

This clonotype has a count of ten or more. The genes are TRBV10-2 and TRBJ1-1; weak D call: TRBD1 (5 bases). The V and J ends lost 5 bases and 1 base respectively, with 11 bases between them. The CDR3 loop spans 14 amino acids. Germline V gene lookup returns CDR1 WSHSY and CDR2 SAAADI. DNA for the CDR3: TGCGCCAGCAGTAACATCGGGACGAACACTGAAGCTTTCTTT. Protein product: CASSNIGTNTEAFF.

This clonotype was counted at least ten times. V is TRBV6-1 and J is TRBJ1-2, with 10 bases matching TRBD1. The CDR3 extends over 16 amino acids. V dropped 7 bases and J dropped 2; count of bases not matched to a gene: 10. Per germline, CDR1 MNHNS and CDR2 SASEGT. CDR3 bases: TGTGCCAGCACCACCGGCGGGACAGGGGCAAACTATGGCTACACCTTC. Its protein is CASTTGGTGANYGYTF.

This clonotype came up many times. The chain combines TRBV4-1 with TRBJ1-4; possibly TRBD1 for D (6 bases). With 2 bases removed from V and 0 bases from J, the gap between germline ends came to 10 bases. Germline CDR1 is MGHRA and CDR2 is YSYEKL. CDR3 length: 16 residues. The CDR3 region has the DNA TGCGCCAGCAGCCAAAACCAGGGGTCAACTAATGAAAAACTGTTTTTT. This gives the protein CASSQNQGSTNEKLFF.

This clonotype was counted at least ten times. This chain links TRBV6-5 with TRBJ2-7, with D perhaps matching TRBD2 (5 bases). Germline loops: CDR1 MNHEY, CDR2 SVGAGI. The CDR3 length is 17 residues. The V gene lost 0 bases and the J gene lost 2 bases, with 17 bases spanning the gap. The CDR3 sequence: CASSYSISSQEAYEQYF. The DNA of the CDR3 is TGTGCCAGCAGTTACTCGATTTCGTCGCAGGAGGCCTACGAGCAGTACTTC.

A few counts support this clonotype. V usage is TRBV18 and J usage is TRBJ1-1; D is perhaps TRBD1 (5 bases). The CDR3 runs 14 residues. The V end was cut by 5 bases, the J end by 5 bases, with 15 bases between. The germline gives CDR1 KGHSH, CDR2 LQKENI. The CDR3 loop is CASSDLGVGTEAFF. Written as DNA, the CDR3 is TGTGCCAGCTCAGACCTGGGGGTGGGGACTGAAGCTTTCTTT.

With respect to this clonotype: A read error may be the cause here, since a much bigger clone is one base away. The J gene is TRBJ2-7, the V gene TRBV18; D is ambiguous. V shed 3 bases and J shed 7 bases, with 22 bases lying between them. The CDR3 covers 16 residues. CDR1 and CDR2 from the germline V gene are KGHSH and LQKENI. The CDR3 DNA sequence: TGTGCCAGCTCACCCTGGAATACTCGCCATACGTTGGAGCAGTACTTC. Translating it yields CASSPWNTRHTLEQYF.

CDR3 loop: CASSINPESYNEQFF. CDR3 nucleotide sequence: TGTGCCAGTAGTATAAATCCAGAGTCCTACAATGAGCAGTTCTTC. This chain joins TRBV19 and TRBJ2-1; D unresolved. Germline CDR1 is LNHDA and CDR2 is SQIVND (reference sequence). The CDR3 is 15 residues long. V was shortened by 2 bases and J by 1 base, with 9 bases between the two germline ends.

This clonotype has ten or more counts. The V and J genes are TRBV20-1 and TRBJ2-7, with 7 positions matching TRBD2. The CDR3 loop spans 13 amino acids. From germline, CDR1 is DFQATT and CDR2 SNEGSKA (reference sequence). With 3 bases clipped from V and 0 bases from J, the junction kept 2 bases outside the gene matches. The CDR3 here is CSARRETSYEQYF. In nucleotides, the CDR3 is TGCAGTGCTAGGCGGGAGACCTCCTACGAGCAGTACTTC.

This clonotype showed up many times. The rearrangement uses TRBV6-1 and TRBJ2-2, with 8 bases lining up with TRBD2. Germline CDR1 is MNHNS and CDR2 is SASEGT. V lost 2 bases to trimming and J lost 6 bases; unmatched junction nucleotides: 14. The CDR3 extends over 18 amino acids. Here the CDR3 reads CASSELSGTFLKAGELFF. CDR3 nucleotides: TGTGCCAGCAGTGAACTTAGCGGGACTTTTCTTAAGGCCGGGGAGCTGTTTTTT.

This clonotype was seen repeatedly, ten times or more. The genes are TRBV20-1 and TRBJ2-2; TRBD2 matches at 9 bases. The CDR3 runs 15 residues. Germline-derived CDR1 and CDR2 are DFQATT and SNEGSKA (reference sequence). Trimming cost V 5 bases and J 4 bases; bases outside gene matches: 8. This CDR3 reads CSARPGLATTGELFF. The CDR3, as DNA: TGCAGTGCTCGTCCGGGACTAGCAACCACCGGGGAGCTGTTTTTT.

This clonotype was observed many times. This chain connects TRBV20-1 to TRBJ2-1; D not certain. The germline V gene encodes CDR1 DFQATT and CDR2 SNEGSKA (reference sequence). CDR3 length equals 10 residues. V lost 6 bases, J lost 5 bases, and 5 bases lay in between. CDR3 loop: CSAIHNEQFF. In DNA, the CDR3 is TGCAGTGCCATACACAATGAGCAGTTCTTC.

This clonotype has at least ten counts. The V call is TRBV29-1, the J call TRBJ2-1; D is unresolved. From germline, CDR1 is SQVTM and CDR2 ANQGSEA. V shed 6 bases and J shed 4 bases, with 13 bases lying between them. The CDR3 is made up of 13 amino acids. The CDR3 loop is CSVGKEWYNEQFF. CDR3 nucleotide sequence: TGCAGCGTGGGCAAGGAGTGGTACAATGAGCAGTTCTTC.

This clonotype was seen only a few times. The gene calls are TRBV19 and TRBJ1-2; D gene unclear. CDR3 length: 14 amino acids. Germline V lookup: CDR1 LNHDA, CDR2 SQIVND (reference sequence). V lost 1 base and J lost 1, with 7 bases in between. The CDR3 loop reads CASSIANHNYGYTF. CDR3 coding DNA: TGTGCCAGTAGTATAGCCAACCATAACTATGGCTACACCTTC. Looking up the rest from reference TRBV19 and TRBJ1-2 gives the full variable domain: DGGITQSPKYLFRKEGQNVTLSCEQNLNHDAMYWYRQDPGQGLRLIYYSQIVNDFQKGDIAEGYSVSREKKESFPLTVTSAQKNPTAFYLCASSIANHNYGYTFGSGTRLTVV.